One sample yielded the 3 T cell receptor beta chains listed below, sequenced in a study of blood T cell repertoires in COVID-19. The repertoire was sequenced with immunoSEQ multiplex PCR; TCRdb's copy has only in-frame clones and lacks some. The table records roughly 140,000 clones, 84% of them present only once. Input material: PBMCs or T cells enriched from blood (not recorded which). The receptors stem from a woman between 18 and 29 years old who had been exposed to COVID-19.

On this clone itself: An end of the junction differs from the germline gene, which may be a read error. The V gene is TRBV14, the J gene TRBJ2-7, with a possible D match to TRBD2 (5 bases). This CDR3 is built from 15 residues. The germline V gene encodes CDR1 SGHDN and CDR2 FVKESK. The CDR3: CASSPAGLSSNEQYF. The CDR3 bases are TGTGCCAGCAGCCCGGCGGGTTTGAGCTCCAACGAGCAGTACTTC.

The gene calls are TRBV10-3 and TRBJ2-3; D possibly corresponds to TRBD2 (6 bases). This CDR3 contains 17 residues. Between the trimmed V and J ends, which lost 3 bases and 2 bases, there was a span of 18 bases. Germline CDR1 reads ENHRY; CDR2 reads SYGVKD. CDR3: CAISDPGLRGFTDTQYF. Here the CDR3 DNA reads TGTGCCATCAGTGACCCGGGACTTAGGGGCTTCACAGATACGCAGTATTTT.

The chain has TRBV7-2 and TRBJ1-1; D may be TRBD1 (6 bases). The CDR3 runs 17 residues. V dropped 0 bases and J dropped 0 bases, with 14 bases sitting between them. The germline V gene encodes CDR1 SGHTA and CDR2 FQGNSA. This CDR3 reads CASSLARGADLNTEAFF. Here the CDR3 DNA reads TGTGCCAGCAGCTTAGCTCGGGGGGCGGATTTGAACACTGAAGCTTTCTTT.